This TCR beta chain came from a study of T cell responses to AZD1222 COVID-19 vaccine. Overall study context: The study pooled second doses at about 4 or about 12 weeks. Study-level results: Just a handful of AZD1222 recipients tested seropositive at baseline. Among the donors, most were white British and more were female, and clonal diversity was possibly underestimated. No day 14 peak samples; only post-peak repertoires were characterized.

Using immunoSEQ multiplex PCR, the repertoire was profiled, and TCRdb retains in-frame clones only, with some absent. The sample includes over 85,000 clones, around 82% of them seen just once. Concerning this clone itself: Its cognate antigen is unknown.

The CDR3 sequence is 15 residues long. Germline V gene sequence: CDR1 SGHAT, CDR2 FQNNGV. Deletions cut 5 bases from V and 5 bases from J, with 13 bases between. V and J are TRBV11-2 and TRBJ1-6; TRBD1 might be the D (5 bases). The sample here was peripheral blood, taken on day 0 of AZD1222 vaccination. The TCR was taken from an adult in good health. The CDR3: CASSVQAINNSPLHF. Written as DNA, the CDR3 is TGTGCCAGCAGCGTACAGGCTATCAATAATTCACCCCTCCACTTT.